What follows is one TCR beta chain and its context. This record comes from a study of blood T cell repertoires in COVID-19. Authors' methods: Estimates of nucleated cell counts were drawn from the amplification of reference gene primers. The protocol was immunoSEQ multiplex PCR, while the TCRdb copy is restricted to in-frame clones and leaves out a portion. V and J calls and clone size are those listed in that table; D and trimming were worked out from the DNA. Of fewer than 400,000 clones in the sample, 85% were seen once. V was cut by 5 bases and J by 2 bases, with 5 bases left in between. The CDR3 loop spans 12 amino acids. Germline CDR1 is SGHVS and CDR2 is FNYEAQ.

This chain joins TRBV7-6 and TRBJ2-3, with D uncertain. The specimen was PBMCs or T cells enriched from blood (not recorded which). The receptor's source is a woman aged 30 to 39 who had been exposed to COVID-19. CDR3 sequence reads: CASSQNTDTQYF. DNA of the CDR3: TGTGCCAGCAGCCAAAACACAGATACGCAGTATTTT.